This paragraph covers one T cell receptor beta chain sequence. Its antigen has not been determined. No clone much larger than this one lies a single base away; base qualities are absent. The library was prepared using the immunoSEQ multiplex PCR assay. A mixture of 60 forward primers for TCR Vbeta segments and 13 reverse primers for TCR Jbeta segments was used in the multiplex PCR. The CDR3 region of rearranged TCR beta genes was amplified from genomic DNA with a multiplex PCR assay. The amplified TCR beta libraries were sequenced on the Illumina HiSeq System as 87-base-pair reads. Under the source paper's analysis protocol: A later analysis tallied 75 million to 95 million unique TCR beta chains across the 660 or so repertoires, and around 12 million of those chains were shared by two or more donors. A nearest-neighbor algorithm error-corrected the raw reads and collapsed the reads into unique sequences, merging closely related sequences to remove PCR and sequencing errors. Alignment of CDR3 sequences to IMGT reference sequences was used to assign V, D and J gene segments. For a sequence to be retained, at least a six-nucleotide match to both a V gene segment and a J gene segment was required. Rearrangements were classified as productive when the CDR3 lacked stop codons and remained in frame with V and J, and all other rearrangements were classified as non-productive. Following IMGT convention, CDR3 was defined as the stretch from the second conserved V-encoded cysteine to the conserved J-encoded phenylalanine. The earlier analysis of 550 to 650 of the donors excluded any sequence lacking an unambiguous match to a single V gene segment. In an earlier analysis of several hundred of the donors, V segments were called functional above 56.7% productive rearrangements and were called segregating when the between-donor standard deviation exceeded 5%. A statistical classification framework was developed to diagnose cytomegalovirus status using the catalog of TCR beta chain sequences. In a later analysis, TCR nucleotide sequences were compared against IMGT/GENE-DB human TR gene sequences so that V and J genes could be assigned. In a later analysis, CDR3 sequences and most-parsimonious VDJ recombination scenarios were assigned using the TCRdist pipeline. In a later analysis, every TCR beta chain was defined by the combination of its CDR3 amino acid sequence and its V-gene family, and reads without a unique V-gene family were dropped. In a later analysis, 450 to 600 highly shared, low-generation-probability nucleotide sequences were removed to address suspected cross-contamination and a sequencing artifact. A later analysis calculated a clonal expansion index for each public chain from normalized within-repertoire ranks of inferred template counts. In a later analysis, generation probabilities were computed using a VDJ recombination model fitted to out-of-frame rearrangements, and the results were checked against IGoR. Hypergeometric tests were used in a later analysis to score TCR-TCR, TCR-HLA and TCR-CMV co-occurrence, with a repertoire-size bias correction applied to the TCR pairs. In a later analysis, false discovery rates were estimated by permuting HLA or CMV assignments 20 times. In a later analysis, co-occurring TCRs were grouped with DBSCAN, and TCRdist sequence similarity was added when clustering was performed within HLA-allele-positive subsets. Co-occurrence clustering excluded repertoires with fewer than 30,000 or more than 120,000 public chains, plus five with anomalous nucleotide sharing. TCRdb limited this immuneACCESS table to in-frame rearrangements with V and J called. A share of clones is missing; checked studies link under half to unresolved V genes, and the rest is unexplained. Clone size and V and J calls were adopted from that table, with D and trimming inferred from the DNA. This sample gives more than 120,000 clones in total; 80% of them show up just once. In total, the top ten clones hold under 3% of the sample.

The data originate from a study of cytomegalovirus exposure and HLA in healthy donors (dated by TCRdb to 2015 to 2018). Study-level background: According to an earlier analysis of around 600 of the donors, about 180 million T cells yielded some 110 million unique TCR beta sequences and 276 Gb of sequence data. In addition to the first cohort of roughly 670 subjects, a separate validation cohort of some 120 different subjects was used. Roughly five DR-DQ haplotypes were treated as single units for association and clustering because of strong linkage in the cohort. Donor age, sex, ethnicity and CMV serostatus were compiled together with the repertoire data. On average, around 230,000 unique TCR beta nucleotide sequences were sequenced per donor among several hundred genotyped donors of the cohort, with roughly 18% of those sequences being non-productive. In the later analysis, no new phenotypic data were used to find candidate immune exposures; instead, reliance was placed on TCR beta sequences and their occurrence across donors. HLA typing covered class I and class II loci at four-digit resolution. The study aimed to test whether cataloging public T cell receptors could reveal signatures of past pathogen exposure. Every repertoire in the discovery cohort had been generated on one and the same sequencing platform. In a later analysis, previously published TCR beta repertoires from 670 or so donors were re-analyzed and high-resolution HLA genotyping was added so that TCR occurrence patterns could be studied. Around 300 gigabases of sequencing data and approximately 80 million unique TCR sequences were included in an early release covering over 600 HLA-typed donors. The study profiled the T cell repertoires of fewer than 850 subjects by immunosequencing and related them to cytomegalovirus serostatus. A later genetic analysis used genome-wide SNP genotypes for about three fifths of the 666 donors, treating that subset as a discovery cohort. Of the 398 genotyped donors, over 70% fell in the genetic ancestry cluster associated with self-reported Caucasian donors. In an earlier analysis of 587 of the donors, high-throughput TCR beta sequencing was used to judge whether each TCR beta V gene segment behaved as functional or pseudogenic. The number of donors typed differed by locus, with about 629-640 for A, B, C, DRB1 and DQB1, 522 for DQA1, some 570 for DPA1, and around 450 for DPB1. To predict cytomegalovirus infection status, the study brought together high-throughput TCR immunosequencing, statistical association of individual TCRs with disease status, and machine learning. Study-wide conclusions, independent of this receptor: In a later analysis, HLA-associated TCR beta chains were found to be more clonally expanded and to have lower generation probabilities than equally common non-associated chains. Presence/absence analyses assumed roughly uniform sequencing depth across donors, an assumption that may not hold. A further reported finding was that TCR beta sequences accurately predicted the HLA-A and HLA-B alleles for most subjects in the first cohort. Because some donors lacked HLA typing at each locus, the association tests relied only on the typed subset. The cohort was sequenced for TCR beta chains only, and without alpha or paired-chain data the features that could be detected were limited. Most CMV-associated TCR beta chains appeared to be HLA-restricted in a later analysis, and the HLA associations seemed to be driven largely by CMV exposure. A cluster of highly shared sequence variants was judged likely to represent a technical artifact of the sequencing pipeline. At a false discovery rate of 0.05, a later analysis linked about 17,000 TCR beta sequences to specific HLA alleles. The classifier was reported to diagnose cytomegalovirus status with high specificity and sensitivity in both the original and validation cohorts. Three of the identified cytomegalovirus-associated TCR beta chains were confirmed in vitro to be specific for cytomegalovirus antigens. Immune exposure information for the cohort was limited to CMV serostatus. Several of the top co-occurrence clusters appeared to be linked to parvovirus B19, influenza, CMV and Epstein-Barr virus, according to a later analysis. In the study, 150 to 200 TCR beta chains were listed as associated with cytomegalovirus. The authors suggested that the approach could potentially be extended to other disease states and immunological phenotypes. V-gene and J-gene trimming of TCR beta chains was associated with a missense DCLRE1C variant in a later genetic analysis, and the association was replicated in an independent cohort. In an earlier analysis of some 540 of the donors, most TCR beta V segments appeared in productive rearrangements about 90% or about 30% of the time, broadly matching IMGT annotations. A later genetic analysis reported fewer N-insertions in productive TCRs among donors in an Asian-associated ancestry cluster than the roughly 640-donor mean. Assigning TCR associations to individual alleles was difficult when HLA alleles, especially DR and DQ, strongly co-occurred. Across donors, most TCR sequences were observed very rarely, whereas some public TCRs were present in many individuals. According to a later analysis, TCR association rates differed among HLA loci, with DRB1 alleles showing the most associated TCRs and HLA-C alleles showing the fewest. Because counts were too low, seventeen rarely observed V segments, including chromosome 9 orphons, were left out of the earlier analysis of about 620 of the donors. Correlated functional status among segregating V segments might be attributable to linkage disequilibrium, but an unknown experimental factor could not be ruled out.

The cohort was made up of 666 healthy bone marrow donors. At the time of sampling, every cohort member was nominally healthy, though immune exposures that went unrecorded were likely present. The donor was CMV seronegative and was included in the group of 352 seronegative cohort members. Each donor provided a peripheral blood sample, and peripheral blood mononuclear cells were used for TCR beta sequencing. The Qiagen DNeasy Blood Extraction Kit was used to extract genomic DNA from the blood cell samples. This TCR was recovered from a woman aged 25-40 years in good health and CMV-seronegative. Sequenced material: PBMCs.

The DNA sequence follows: TGTGCCAGCAGTCGACAGGGGCTCCAACGGCAGCCCCAGCATTTT. Its amino acids are CASSRQGLQRQPQHF. The rearranged segments are TRBV27 and TRBJ1-5, with 8 bases aligning to TRBD1. Reading from cysteine to phenylalanine, the CDR3 counts 15 amino acids. The CDR3 DNA has 45 bases and is translated from base 1. CDR1 and CDR2, per the germline V gene (reference sequence), are MNHEY and SMNVEV. V is trimmed back by 5 bases and J by 7 bases, and the junction contains 10 bases that no gene match accounts for.